The rows below give T cell receptor beta chains drawn from one sample of a study of T cells in Graves' hyperthyroidism and ophthalmopathy. Each CDR3 protein is one row after TCRdb ran MiXCR on the multiplex PCR reads. The top ten clones hold 40% of a sample with 300,000 to 400,000 distinct CDR3 sequences, approximately 17% of them seen once. Sequencing was carried out using blood. The receptors stem from a man aged 18 to 29 with Graves' ophthalmopathy. Each CDR3 is given with its conserved first and last residue. A D gene is named only where the DNA matches it firmly.

v_call,d_call,cdr3_aa
TRBV20-1,.,CSASGGNPSYEQYF
TRBV12-3/TRBV12-4,.,CASSLGTTFYEQYF
TRBV2,.,CASSDIGGSYEQYF
TRBV20-1,TRBD1,CSALGGTGDQPQHF
TRBV5-5,.,CASSLAMTQKAKNIQYF
TRBV5-1,.,CASSWGREINYGYTF
TRBV11-2,TRBD2,CASTSRASGGPDTQYF
TRBV20-1,TRBD1,CSAATGSSGNTIYF
TRBV6-1,.,CASRSVDYSNQPQHF
TRBV19,.,CASSPLWGDTVTEAFF
TRBV27,TRBD2,CASSPRIKRGSTDTQYF
TRBV7-2,.,CASSSSSVLITGELFF
TRBV6-5,.,CASSYDLAVNTEAFF
TRBV12-3/TRBV12-4,.,CASSLLLKGETQCF
TRBV3-1,.,CASSQEGPLQETQYF
TRBV5-1,.,CASSLDLQETQYF